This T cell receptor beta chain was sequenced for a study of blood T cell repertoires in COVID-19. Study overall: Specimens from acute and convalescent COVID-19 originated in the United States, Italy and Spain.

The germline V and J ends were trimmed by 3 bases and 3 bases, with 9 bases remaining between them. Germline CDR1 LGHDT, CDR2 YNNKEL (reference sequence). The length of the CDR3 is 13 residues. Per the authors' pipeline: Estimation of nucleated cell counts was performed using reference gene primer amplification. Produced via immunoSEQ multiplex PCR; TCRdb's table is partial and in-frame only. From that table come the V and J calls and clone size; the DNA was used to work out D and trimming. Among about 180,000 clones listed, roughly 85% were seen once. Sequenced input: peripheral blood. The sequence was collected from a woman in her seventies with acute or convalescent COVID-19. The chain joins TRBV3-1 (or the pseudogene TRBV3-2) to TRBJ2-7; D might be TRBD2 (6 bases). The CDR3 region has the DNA TGTGCCAGCAGCCAGCGGGGCCTCTACGAGCAGTACTTC. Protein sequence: CASSQRGLYEQYF.